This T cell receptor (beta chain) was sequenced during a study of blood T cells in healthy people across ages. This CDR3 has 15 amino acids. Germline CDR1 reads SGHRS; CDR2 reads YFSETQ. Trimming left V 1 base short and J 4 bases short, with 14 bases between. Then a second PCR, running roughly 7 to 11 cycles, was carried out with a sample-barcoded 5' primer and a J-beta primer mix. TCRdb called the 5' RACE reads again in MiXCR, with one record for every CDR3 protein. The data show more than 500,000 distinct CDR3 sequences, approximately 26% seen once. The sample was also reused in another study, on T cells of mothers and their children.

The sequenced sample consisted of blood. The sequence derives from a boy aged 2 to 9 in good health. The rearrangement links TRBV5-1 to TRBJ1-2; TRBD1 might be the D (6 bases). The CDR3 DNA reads TGCGCCAGCAGCTTGACAACAGGGAGGGCCTATGGCTACACCTTC. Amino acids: CASSLTTGRAYGYTF.